This T cell receptor beta chain was sequenced during a study of OX40 agonist ivuxolimab in advanced cancers. Germline V gene sequence: CDR1 KGHSH, CDR2 LQKENI. This CDR3 spans 13 amino acids. V was clipped by 5 bases and J by 5 bases, with 10 bases between them. Only in-frame clones appear in the TCRdb table, and some are missing; sequencing was by immunoSEQ multiplex PCR. Of 77,000 or so clones in the sample, roughly 89% were seen once. Here the sequenced sample was CD4+ or CD8+ T cells sorted from blood, taken in a trial of the OX40 agonist ivuxolimab. This clonotype was obtained from an adult with an advanced solid tumor such as melanoma, head and neck, liver or kidney cancer. V and J are TRBV18 and TRBJ2-4; tentatively, D is TRBD2 (6 bases). The DNA of the CDR3 is TGTGCCAGCTCAGTCTCGGGGGAAAACATTCAGTACTTC. This codes for CASSVSGENIQYF.